A single T cell receptor beta chain is shown here with its context. The sample is drawn from a study of blood T cell repertoires in COVID-19. At the level of the study: Collection of acute and convalescent COVID-19 samples took place in the United States, Italy and Spain.

The V end was cut by 0 bases, the J end by 3 bases, with 13 bases between. This CDR3 region has 15 residues. CDR1 is SGDLS, CDR2 YYNGEE, per germline. Participants were aged about 18 to 100 years from around 25 US areas. In the authors' methods: Researchers report that nucleated cell counts were estimated from reference gene primer amplification. Measured with immunoSEQ multiplex PCR; TCRdb has only the in-frame clones, and not every one. That table gives V, J and clone size, and the DNA gave D and trimming. The sample carries some 340,000 clones, over 90% recorded once. The chain carries TRBV9 and TRBJ2-7; TRBD1 might be the D (6 bases). The receptor comes from a woman in her thirties who had been exposed to COVID-19. The specimen sequenced was PBMCs or T cells enriched from blood (not recorded which). CDR3 sequence reads: CASSVAADSYYEQYF. The CDR3, as DNA: TGTGCCAGCAGCGTAGCGGCGGACAGTTACTACGAGCAGTACTTC.